Listed below are T cell receptor beta chains from one sample, sequenced in a study of T-cell memory formation after mild COVID-19. TCRdb recomputed calls from the 5' RACE reads with MiXCR, one row per CDR3 protein. The table includes over 70,000 distinct CDR3 sequences, about an eighth detected once. Sequencing used PBMCs or a T cell subset sorted from them (not recorded which). The source of these receptors is an adult woman who had mild COVID-19 (a few samples of this study predate the infection). Cell type and time point are not known. CDR3s include the opening cysteine and the closing phenylalanine or tryptophan. D genes are given only for firm matches. Part of the rows lack a size; the others show once, few, many or a class for expanded clones.

>.|few|13|TRBV9|TRBJ2-2
TGTGCCAGCAGCGCAGGGGACGGCGGGGAGCTGTTTTTT
CASSAGDGGELFF
>TRBD1|few|14|TRBV4-1|TRBJ1-5
TGCGCCAGCAGCCAGGAACAGGGGAATCAGCCCCAGCATTTT
CASSQEQGNQPQHF
>.|.|16|TRBV13|TRBJ1-3
TGTGCCAGCAGCGGGGGACTTCTCGTCTCTGGAAACACCATATATTTT
CASSGGLLVSGNTIYF
>.|.|16|TRBV7-2|TRBJ2-1
TGTGCCAGCAGGGCCACTAGCTGGAGCTCCTACAATGAGCAGTTCTTC
CASRATSWSSYNEQFF
>.|few|16|TRBV21-1|TRBJ2-3
TGTGCCAGCATCCACCTTAGCGGGAGAGCCTCAGATACGCAGTATTTT
CASIHLSGRASDTQYF
>.|many|15|TRBV29-1|TRBJ2-2
TGCAGCGTTGAAGTGCGCGGGGCAGGAACCGGGGAGCTGTTTTTT
CSVEVRGAGTGELFF
>.|many|11|TRBV20-1|TRBJ2-7
TGCAGTGTCGTCCAGAGCTACGAGCAGTACTTC
CSVVQSYEQYF
>.|.|15|TRBV6-2/TRBV6-3|TRBJ2-1
TGTGCCAGCATCGACAGCGTCACCTCCTACAATGAGCAGTTCTTC
CASIDSVTSYNEQFF
>TRBD1|.|15|TRBV5-4|TRBJ2-2
TGTGCCAGCAGCCTGGGGACAGGGTTATCCGGGGAGCTGTTTTTT
CASSLGTGLSGELFF
>.|.|16|TRBV7-9|TRBJ2-5
TGTGCCAGCAGCCCCCTGCGGGCAGGGTCGGAGGAGACCCAGTACTTC
CASSPLRAGSEETQYF
>.|.|15|TRBV7-6|TRBJ2-3
TGTGCCAGCAGCTCTACCATGTCCGGGGGAGATACGCAGTATTTT
CASSSTMSGGDTQYF
>.|few|16|TRBV4-1|TRBJ1-1
TGCGCCAGCAGCCAAGATTTGTGGATAGTGGGAACTGAAGCTTTCTTT
CASSQDLWIVGTEAFF
>TRBD1|.|15|TRBV13|TRBJ1-2
TGTGCCAGCAGCTCGACAGGGGGAAGGGACTATGGCTACACCTTC
CASSSTGGRDYGYTF
>TRBD1|.|15|TRBV14|TRBJ1-1
TGTGCCAGCAGCTTAAGACAGGGTTGGGAGACTGAAGCTTTCTTT
CASSLRQGWETEAFF
>TRBD2|few|17|TRBV6-6|TRBJ2-3
TGTGCCAGCAGTGGAAACGTGGCGGGAGGGCCTGGAGATACGCAGTATTTT
CASSGNVAGGPGDTQYF
>.|many|17|TRBV5-6|TRBJ2-5
TGTGCCAGCAGCTTGTCGACTAGTACCGACCAGGGGGATACCCAGTACTTC
CASSLSTSTDQGDTQYF
>TRBD2|.|15|TRBV6-6|TRBJ2-7
TGTGCCAGCAGTTACTCAGCGGGGGCTGGCTACGAGCAGTACTTC
CASSYSAGAGYEQYF
>.|few|15|TRBV20-1|TRBJ2-7
TGCAGTGCTAGGTTCCTAGCCCGACCAATCTACGAGCAGTACTTC
CSARFLARPIYEQYF
>TRBD1|few|13|TRBV2|TRBJ1-2
TGTGCCAGCAGTTCCGGGACAGGGGAAGGCTACACCTTC
CASSSGTGEGYTF
>.|medium-sized|17|TRBV20-1|TRBJ2-1
TGCAGTCCAAGGGACTCGGGGGCCGTTGCCTCCTACAATGAGCAGTTCTTC
CSPRDSGAVASYNEQFF
>.|few|14|TRBV6-5|TRBJ2-7
TGTGCCAGCAACGCCCTGGGGTATCCCTACGAGCAGTACTTC
CASNALGYPYEQYF
>.|many|14|TRBV4-1|TRBJ1-1
TGCGCCAGCAGCCAAGATAGTCGGAACACTGAAGCTTTCTTT
CASSQDSRNTEAFF
>TRBD2|few|17|TRBV9|TRBJ2-3
TGTGCCAGCAGCGTAGCGACAGCGGGGGCGAGCACAGATACGCAGTATTTT
CASSVATAGASTDTQYF
>.|many|13|TRBV7-2|TRBJ2-7
TGTGCCAGCAGCTTACCCTCATCCTACGAGCAGTACTTC
CASSLPSSYEQYF
>.|few|15|TRBV29-1|TRBJ1-1
TGCAGCGTTGAAGATAGTAGGGAATGGGACACTGAAGCTTTCTTT
CSVEDSREWDTEAFF
>.|.|15|TRBV7-3|TRBJ2-7
TGTGCCAGCAGCTTAACTGGCGGACCGCTTTACGAGCAGTACTTC
CASSLTGGPLYEQYF
>.|few|17|TRBV15|TRBJ1-3
TGTGCCACCAGCAGAGCGGGGTGGGAAACCTCTGGAAACACCATATATTTT
CATSRAGWETSGNTIYF
>TRBD2|few|15|TRBV20-1|TRBJ2-1
TGCAGTGCGGCACCGGGACTAGCAGCCTACAATGAGCAGTTCTTC
CSAAPGLAAYNEQFF
>TRBD1|.|14|TRBV7-9|TRBJ2-7
TGTGCCAGCAGCTCCCCGGGACAGGTCTACGAGCAGTACTTC
CASSSPGQVYEQYF
>TRBD2|.|19|TRBV24-1|TRBJ2-2
TGTGCCACCAGTGATTTTACTAGCGGGGGGCACGCGAACACCGGGGAGCTGTTTTTT
CATSDFTSGGHANTGELFF
>.|few|22|TRBV5-1|TRBJ2-6
TGCGCCAGCAGCTTCCTCCCCTTCAACGGGAGAAGGGATCGTAAGGTGGCCAACGTCCTGACTTTC
CASSFLPFNGRRDRKVANVLTF
>.|.|14|TRBV12-3/TRBV12-4|TRBJ2-7
TGTGCCAGCAGTTCTCCGACTGCCTCCTACGAGCAGTACTTC
CASSSPTASYEQYF
>.|few|12|TRBV7-6|TRBJ2-3
TGTGCCAGCAGCTTAGAAGTTGATACGCAGTATTTT
CASSLEVDTQYF
>.|.|12|TRBV29-1|TRBJ1-1
TGCAGCGCCTATGTGGGTGGGCTCGGGGCTTTCTTT
CSAYVGGLGAFF
>.|few|13|TRBV6-2/TRBV6-3|TRBJ2-5
TGTGCCAGCAGGGAAGAGTACCAAGAGACCCAGTACTTC
CASREEYQETQYF
>.|many|15|TRBV12-3/TRBV12-4|TRBJ2-3
TGTGCCAGCGGCCTAACCGGCGGTAGCACAGATACGCAGTATTTT
CASGLTGGSTDTQYF
>TRBD1|few|15|TRBV5-1|TRBJ1-2
TGCGCCAGCAGCCCGGGCCAGGGGGGGCGCGAAGGCTACACCTTC
CASSPGQGGREGYTF
>.|.|12|TRBV7-9|TRBJ2-2
TGTGCCAGCACCGGTGACCCCGGGGAGCTGTTTTTT
CASTGDPGELFF
>.|few|16|TRBV20-1|TRBJ2-3
TGCAGTGCTAGGAGACAGGAGATTGGGGGGGTCGATACGCAGTATTTT
CSARRQEIGGVDTQYF
>TRBD1|few|18|TRBV27|TRBJ2-7
TGTGCCAGCGGAAAGACAGGGGGCAGTTTGATCGTCTCCTACGAGCAGTACTTC
CASGKTGGSLIVSYEQYF
>.|.|14|TRBV12-3/TRBV12-4|TRBJ2-5
TGTGCCAGCAGTACCACAGGATTGATAGAGACCCAGTACTTC
CASSTTGLIETQYF
>.|.|14|TRBV5-1|TRBJ2-7
TGCGCCAGCAGCTTCGGTCAGGGCGACTACGAGCAGTACTTC
CASSFGQGDYEQYF
>.|.|15|TRBV5-4|TRBJ2-6
TGTGCCAGCAGACAGACAAACCCTGGGGCCAACGTCCTGACTTTC
CASRQTNPGANVLTF
>TRBD2|few|17|TRBV4-1|TRBJ2-1
TGCGCCAGCAGCCAAGGTATAGGCGGGGGGGTTTACAATGAGCAGTTCTTC
CASSQGIGGGVYNEQFF
>.|few|15|TRBV10-3|TRBJ2-1
TGTGCCATCAGCCCCGTCGGCGACTCCTACAATGAGCAGTTCTTC
CAISPVGDSYNEQFF
>TRBD1|.|18|TRBV12-3/TRBV12-4|TRBJ1-5
TGTGCCAGCAGTTTGCGTGGGACAGGGTTTAGATTCGGTCAGCCCCAGCATTTT
CASSLRGTGFRFGQPQHF
>.|.|14|TRBV7-9|TRBJ2-1
TGTGCCAGCAGCTTAGAGGGCTCCTACAATGAGCAGTTCTTC
CASSLEGSYNEQFF
>TRBD1|many|15|TRBV11-3|TRBJ2-7
TGTGCCAGCAGCCCCAGGACAGGGAGCTCCTACGAGCAGTACTTC
CASSPRTGSSYEQYF
>TRBD1|many|19|TRBV4-3|TRBJ2-7
TGCGCCAGCAGTAAAGGGGTGGGATCAACAGGGGAACCCACCTACGAGCAGTACTTC
CASSKGVGSTGEPTYEQYF
>TRBD2|.|15|TRBV12-3/TRBV12-4|TRBJ2-1
TGTGCCAGCAGCAGACTAGCGGGAGCGTCTCCTGAGCAGTTCTTC
CASSRLAGASPEQFF
>.|few|10|TRBV24-1|TRBJ2-1
TGTGCCACCAGCTACAATGAGCAGTTCTTC
CATSYNEQFF
>.|.|14|TRBV15|TRBJ1-1
TGTGCCACCAGCAGAGATGAAGATCCTTCTGAAGCTTTCTTT
CATSRDEDPSEAFF
>.|.|13|TRBV7-9|TRBJ2-1
TGTGCCAGCAGCTTAGCTGCAAGCGGGGAGCAGTTCTTC
CASSLAASGEQFF
>.|few|18|TRBV6-5|TRBJ2-1
TGTGCCAGCAGTTATCGGTCCCCAGCGACTTACTCCTACAATGAGCAGTTCTTC
CASSYRSPATYSYNEQFF
>TRBD1|.|14|TRBV20-1|TRBJ1-2
TGCAGTGCTAGCCCCGGGACAGTCCACTATGGCTACACCTTC
CSASPGTVHYGYTF